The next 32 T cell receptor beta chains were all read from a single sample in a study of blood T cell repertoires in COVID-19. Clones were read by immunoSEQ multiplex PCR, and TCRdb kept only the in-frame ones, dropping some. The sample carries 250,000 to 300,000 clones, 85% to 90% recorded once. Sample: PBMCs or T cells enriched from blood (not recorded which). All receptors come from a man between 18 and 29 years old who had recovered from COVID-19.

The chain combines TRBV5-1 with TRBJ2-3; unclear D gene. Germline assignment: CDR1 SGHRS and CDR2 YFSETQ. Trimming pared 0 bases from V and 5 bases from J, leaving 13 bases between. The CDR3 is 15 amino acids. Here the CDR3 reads CASSLGPKSLDTQYF. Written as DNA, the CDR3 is TGCGCCAGCAGCTTGGGGCCGAAGTCCTTAGATACGCAGTATTTT.

CDR3 DNA sequence: TGTGCCAGCAGCGGGGGTCGATACACCGGGGAGCTGTTTTTT. Protein sequence: CASSGGRYTGELFF. The V gene is TRBV27, the J gene TRBJ2-2; D might be TRBD2 (6 bases). Per the germline V gene, CDR1 is MNHEY and CDR2 is SMNVEV (reference sequence). The CDR3 runs 14 residues. V was cut by 6 bases and J by 3 bases, with 11 bases left in between.

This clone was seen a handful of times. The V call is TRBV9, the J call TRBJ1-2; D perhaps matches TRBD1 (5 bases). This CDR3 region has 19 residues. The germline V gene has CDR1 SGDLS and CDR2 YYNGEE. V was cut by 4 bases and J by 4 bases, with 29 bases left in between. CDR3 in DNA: TGTGCCAGCAGCCAACGCCCCACCATTGGGGCCGAGACAATCTATGGCTACACCTTC. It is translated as CASSQRPTIGAETIYGYTF.

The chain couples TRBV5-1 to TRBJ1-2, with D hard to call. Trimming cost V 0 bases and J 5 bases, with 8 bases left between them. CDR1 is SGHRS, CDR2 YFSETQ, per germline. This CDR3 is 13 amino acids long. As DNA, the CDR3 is TGCGCCAGCAGCTTGGACAGCCAGTATGGCTACACCTTC. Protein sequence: CASSLDSQYGYTF. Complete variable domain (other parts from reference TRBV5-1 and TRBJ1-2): KAGVTQTPRYLIKTRGQQVTLSCSPISGHRSVSWYQQTPGQGLQFLFEYFSETQRNKGNFPGRFSGRQFSNSRSEMNVSTLELGDSALYLCASSLDSQYGYTFGSGTRLTVV.

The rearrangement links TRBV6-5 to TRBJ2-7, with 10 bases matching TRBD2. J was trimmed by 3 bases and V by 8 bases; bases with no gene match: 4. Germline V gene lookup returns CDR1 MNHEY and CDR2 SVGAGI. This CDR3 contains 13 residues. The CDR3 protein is CASYTSGIYEQYF. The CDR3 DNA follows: TGTGCCAGCTATACTAGCGGGATCTACGAGCAGTACTTC.

For the CDR3, the DNA is TGTGCCAGCAGCTCTAATGGCGGGACAGGGTGGCAGCCCCAGCATTTT. This gives the protein CASSSNGGTGWQPQHF. The chain has TRBV27 and TRBJ1-5; TRBD1 agrees at 9 bases. CDR3 length: 16 residues. Germline V gene data show CDR1 as MNHEY and CDR2 as SMNVEV (reference sequence). Trimming at V came to 6 bases and at J to 7 bases, leaving 13 bases not matched to a gene.

The CDR3 DNA follows: TGTGCCAGCAGCGTAGGCCCAGTCAGGTCTAACTATGGCTACACCTTC. It translates to CASSVGPVRSNYGYTF. V is TRBV9 and J is TRBJ1-2, with no clear D. V lost 0 bases, J lost 0 bases, and 12 bases lay in between. The CDR3 has 16 amino acids. Germline loops: CDR1 SGDLS, CDR2 YYNGEE.

The chain's CDR3 is CASSPSGGNTEAFF. CDR3 in DNA: TGTGCCAGCAGTCCGTCGGGGGGGAACACTGAAGCTTTCTTT. The chain recombines TRBV6-2 or TRBV6-3 with TRBJ1-1, with D possibly being TRBD1 (5 bases). Germline V lookup: CDR1 MNHEY, CDR2 SVGEGT. The CDR3 extends over 14 amino acids. V dropped 5 bases and J dropped 1 base, with 11 bases sitting between them.

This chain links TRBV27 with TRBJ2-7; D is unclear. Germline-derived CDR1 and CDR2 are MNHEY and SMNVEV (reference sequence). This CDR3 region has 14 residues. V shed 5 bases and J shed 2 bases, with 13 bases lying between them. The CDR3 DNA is TGTGCCAGCAGTGGGTCAGGCATCCCCTACGAGCAGTACTTC. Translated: CASSGSGIPYEQYF.

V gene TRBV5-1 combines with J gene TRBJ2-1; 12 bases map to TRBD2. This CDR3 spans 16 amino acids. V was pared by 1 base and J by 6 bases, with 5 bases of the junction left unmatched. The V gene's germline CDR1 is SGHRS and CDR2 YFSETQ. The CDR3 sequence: CASSLSPGLAGNEQFF. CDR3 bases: TGCGCCAGCAGCTTGTCCCCGGGACTAGCGGGCAATGAGCAGTTCTTC.

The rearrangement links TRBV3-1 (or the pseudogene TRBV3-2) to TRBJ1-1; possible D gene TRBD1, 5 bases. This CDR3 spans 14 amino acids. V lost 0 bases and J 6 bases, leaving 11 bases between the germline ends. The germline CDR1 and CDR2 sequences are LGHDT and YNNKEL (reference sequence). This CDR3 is CASSQDWGVPEAFF. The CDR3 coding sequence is TGTGCCAGCAGCCAAGATTGGGGGGTCCCTGAAGCTTTCTTT.

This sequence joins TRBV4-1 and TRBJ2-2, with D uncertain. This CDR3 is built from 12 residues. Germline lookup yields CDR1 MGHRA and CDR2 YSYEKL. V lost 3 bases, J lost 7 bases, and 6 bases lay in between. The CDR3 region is CASSQAVGELFF. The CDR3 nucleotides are TGCGCCAGCAGCCAGGCTGTCGGGGAGCTGTTTTTT.

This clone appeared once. CDR3 sequence: CASSPSYSYNQPQHF. In nucleotides, the CDR3 is TGTGCCAGTAGTCCGTCATACAGTTACAATCAGCCCCAGCATTTT. The V call is TRBV19, the J call TRBJ1-5, with D hard to call. Germline CDR1 reads LNHDA; CDR2 reads SQIVND (reference sequence). The CDR3 runs 15 residues. Trimming cost V 5 bases and J 3 bases, with 14 bases left between them.

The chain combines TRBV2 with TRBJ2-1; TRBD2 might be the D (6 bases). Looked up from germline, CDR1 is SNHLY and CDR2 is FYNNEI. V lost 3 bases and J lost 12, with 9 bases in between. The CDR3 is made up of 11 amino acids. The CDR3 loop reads CASSEGGGQFF. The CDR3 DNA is TGTGCCAGCAGTGAGGGGGGAGGGCAGTTCTTC.

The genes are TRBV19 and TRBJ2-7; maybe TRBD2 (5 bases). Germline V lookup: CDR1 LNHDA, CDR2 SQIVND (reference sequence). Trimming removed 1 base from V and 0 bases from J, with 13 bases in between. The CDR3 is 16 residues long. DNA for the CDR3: TGTGCCAGTAGTATAGGAGGGCGCATGAGCTCCTACGAGCAGTACTTC. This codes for CASSIGGRMSSYEQYF.

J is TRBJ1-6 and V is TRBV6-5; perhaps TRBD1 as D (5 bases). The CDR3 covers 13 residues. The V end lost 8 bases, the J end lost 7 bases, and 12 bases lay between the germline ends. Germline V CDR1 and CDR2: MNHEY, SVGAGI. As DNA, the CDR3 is TGTGCCAGCCTTGATGGGGGGAATTCACCCCTCCACTTT. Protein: CASLDGGNSPLHF.

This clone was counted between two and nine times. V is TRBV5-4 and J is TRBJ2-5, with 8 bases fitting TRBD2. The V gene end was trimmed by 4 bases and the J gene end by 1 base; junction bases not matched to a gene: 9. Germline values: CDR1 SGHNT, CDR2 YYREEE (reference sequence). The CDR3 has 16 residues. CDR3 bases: TGTGCCAGCAGCCTTAAACTAGCGGACTTCCAAGAGACCCAGTACTTC. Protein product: CASSLKLADFQETQYF.

CDR3 DNA sequence: TGTGCCAGCAACCGTGGACTAGCGGGAGAGACCCAGTACTTC. Translating gives CASNRGLAGETQYF. V usage is TRBV6-5 and J usage is TRBJ2-5, with 11 bases fitting TRBD2. V trimming: 7 bases; J trimming: 4 bases; junction bases outside the gene matches: 5. Germline values: CDR1 MNHEY, CDR2 SVGAGI. The CDR3 has 14 residues.

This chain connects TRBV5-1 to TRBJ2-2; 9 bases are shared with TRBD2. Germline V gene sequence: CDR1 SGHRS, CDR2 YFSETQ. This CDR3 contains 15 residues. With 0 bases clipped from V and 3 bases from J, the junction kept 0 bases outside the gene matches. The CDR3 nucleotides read TGCGCCAGCAGCTTGGGACTAGCGGACACCGGGGAGCTGTTTTTT. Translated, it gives CASSLGLADTGELFF.

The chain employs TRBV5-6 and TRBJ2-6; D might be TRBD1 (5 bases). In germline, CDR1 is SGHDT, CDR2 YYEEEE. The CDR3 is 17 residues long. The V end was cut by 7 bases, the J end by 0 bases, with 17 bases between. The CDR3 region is CASRIGHRYSGANVLTF. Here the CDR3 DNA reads TGTGCCAGCCGCATTGGACATAGATACTCTGGGGCCAACGTCCTGACTTTC.

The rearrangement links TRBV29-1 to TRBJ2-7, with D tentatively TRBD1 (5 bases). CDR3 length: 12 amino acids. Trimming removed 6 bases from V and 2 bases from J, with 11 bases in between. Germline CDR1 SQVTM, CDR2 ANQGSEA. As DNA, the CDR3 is TGCAGCGTGGCCTCAGGGCCCTACGAGCAGTACTTC. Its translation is CSVASGPYEQYF.

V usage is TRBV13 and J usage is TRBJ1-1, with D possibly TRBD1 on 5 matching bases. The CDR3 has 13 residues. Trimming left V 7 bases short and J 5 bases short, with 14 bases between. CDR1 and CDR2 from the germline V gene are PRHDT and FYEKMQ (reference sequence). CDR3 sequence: CASTDRRWTEAFF. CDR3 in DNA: TGTGCCAGCACCGACAGACGGTGGACTGAAGCTTTCTTT.

Here the CDR3 DNA reads TGTGCCAGCAGTTACAGACTTAATTCACCCCTCCACTTT. It encodes CASSYRLNSPLHF. The chain couples TRBV6-5 to TRBJ1-6; the D is unclear. The CDR3 length is 13 residues. Trimming shortened V by 2 bases and J by 6 bases, and 5 bases separated the two germline ends. Looked up from germline, CDR1 is MNHEY and CDR2 is SVGAGI.

The DNA for the CDR3 is TGCGCCAGCAGCCAAGTAACAGGGGTTGGCACCTCCTATAATTCACCCCTCCACTTT. It encodes CASSQVTGVGTSYNSPLHF. The rearrangement links TRBV4-1 to TRBJ1-6; TRBD1 aligns across 7 bases. Germline lookup yields CDR1 MGHRA and CDR2 YSYEKL. V gave up 1 base and J gave up 0 bases; unmatched junction bases: 9. The CDR3 consists of 19 residues.

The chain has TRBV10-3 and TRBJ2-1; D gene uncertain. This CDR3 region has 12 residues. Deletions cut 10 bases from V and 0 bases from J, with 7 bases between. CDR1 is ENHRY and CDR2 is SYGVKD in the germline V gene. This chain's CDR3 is CATGGSYNEQFF. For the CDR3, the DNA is TGTGCCACCGGCGGCTCCTACAATGAGCAGTTCTTC.

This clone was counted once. CDR3 sequence: CAIRTGRNEKLFF. The CDR3 bases are TGTGCCATCAGGACAGGGCGCAATGAAAAACTGTTTTTT. The V gene is TRBV12-3 or TRBV12-4, the J gene TRBJ1-4; TRBD1 matches at 8 bases. V dropped 10 bases and J dropped 5; count of bases not matched to a gene: 6. This CDR3 is built from 13 residues.

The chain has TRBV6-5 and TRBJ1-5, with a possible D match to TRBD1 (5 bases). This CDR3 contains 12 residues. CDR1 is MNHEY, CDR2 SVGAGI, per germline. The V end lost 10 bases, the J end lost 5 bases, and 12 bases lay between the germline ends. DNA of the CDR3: TGTGCCACCTGGACCAGGGATCAGCCCCAGCATTTT. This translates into CATWTRDQPQHF.

In DNA, the CDR3 is TGTGCCAGCAGCCAACAAACAGGGGGTGGTTCACCCCTCCACTTT. Amino acids: CASSQQTGGGSPLHF. This chain links TRBV3-1 (or the pseudogene TRBV3-2) with TRBJ1-6; 8 nucleotides line up with TRBD1. Germline-derived CDR1 and CDR2 are LGHDT and YNNKEL (reference sequence). There are 15 residues in the CDR3. V lost 2 bases to trimming and J lost 9 bases; unmatched junction nucleotides: 6.

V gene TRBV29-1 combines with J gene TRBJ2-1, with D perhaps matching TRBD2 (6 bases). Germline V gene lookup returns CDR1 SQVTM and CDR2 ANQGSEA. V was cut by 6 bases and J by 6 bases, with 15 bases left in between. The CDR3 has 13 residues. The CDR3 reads CSVRGGLFNEQFF. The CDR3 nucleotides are TGCAGCGTGCGGGGTGGATTGTTCAATGAGCAGTTCTTC.

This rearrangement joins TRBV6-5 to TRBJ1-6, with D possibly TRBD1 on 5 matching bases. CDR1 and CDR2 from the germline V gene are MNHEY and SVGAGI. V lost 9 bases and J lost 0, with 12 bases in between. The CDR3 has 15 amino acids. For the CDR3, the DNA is TGTGCCAGTGGACCTGACAGCTCCTATAATTCACCCCTCCACTTT. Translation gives CASGPDSSYNSPLHF.

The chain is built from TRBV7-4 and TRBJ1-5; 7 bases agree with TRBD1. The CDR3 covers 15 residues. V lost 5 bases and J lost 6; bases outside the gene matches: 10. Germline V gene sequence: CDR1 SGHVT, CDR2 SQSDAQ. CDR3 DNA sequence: TGTGCCAGCAGCCCCTTCACAGGGGCAAGTCAGCCCCAGCATTTT. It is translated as CASSPFTGASQPQHF.

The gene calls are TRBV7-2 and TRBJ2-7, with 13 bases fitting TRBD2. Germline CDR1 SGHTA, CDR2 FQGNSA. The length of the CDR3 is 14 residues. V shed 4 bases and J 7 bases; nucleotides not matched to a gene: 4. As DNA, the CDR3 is TGTGCCAGCAGCTCTGGACTAGCGGGAGAAGAGCAGTACTTC. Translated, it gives CASSSGLAGEEQYF.